This is a list of T cell receptor beta chains from one sample in a study of cytomegalovirus exposure and HLA in healthy donors. Using immunoSEQ multiplex PCR, the repertoire was profiled, and TCRdb retains in-frame clones only, with some absent. The profile covers around 200,000 clones, with approximately 79% appearing a single time and about 4.6% taken by the ten largest. The sequenced sample was PBMCs. The receptors stem from a woman in her 30s in good health and CMV-seropositive. CDR3s include the opening cysteine and the closing phenylalanine or tryptophan. D genes are given only for firm matches. Rows give clone size only sometimes, using once, few, many, or a class for an expanded clone.

v_call	j_call	clone_size	d_call	cdr3_nt	cdr3_aa
TRBV7-2	TRBJ2-5	NA	TRBD2	TGTGCCAGCGATGCCTGGGGGAGGGCCGTGGAGACCCAGTACTTC	CASDAWGRAVETQYF
TRBV29-1	TRBJ1-2	few	NA	TGCAGCGTGGCCCGGGAGACTTATGCGTATGGCTACACCTTC	CSVARETYAYGYTF
TRBV7-8	TRBJ1-5	NA	TRBD1	TGTGCCAGCAGCTTTGACAGGGTGATAAATCAGCCCCAGCATTTT	CASSFDRVINQPQHF
TRBV2	TRBJ2-2	once	NA	TGTGCCAGCAGGCCGGGGACCGGGGAGCTGTTTTTT	CASRPGTGELFF
TRBV28	TRBJ1-1	once	NA	TGTGCCAGCACCGGGGTGGGATACGAAGCTTTCTTT	CASTGVGYEAFF
TRBV7-2	TRBJ1-2	NA	NA	TGTGCCAGCAGCTTGGCCAGGGATTATGGCTACACCTTC	CASSLARDYGYTF
TRBV12-5	TRBJ2-1	NA	TRBD2	TGTGCTAGTGGTTTGGAAACCACCACTAGCGGGGGGCGAAATGAGCAGTTCTTC	CASGLETTTSGGRNEQFF
TRBV29-1	TRBJ1-2	NA	NA	TGCAGCGTTGACTCAGGGAACTATGGCTACACCTTC	CSVDSGNYGYTF
TRBV2	TRBJ2-1	NA	TRBD1	TGTGCCAGCAGCCCCGGGACAGCAGGGTTCAATGAGCAGTTCTTC	CASSPGTAGFNEQFF
TRBV2	TRBJ1-6	NA	NA	TGTGCAACAACTGAGGAGTCAAATTCACCCCTCCACTTT	CATTEESNSPLHF
TRBV29-1	TRBJ2-1	NA	NA	TGCAGTGGCCAGGGAAACAATGAGCAGTTCTTC	CSGQGNNEQFF
TRBV18	TRBJ2-5	once	TRBD1	TGTGCCAGCTCACTACAGGGGGTGGAGGAGACCCAGTACTTC	CASSLQGVEETQYF
TRBV5-4	TRBJ1-6	NA	TRBD1	TGTGCCAGCAGCTTGGGGGCAGGGAAGGGGGCTATCAATTCACCCCTCCACTTT	CASSLGAGKGAINSPLHF
TRBV20-1	TRBJ2-2	NA	NA	TGCAGTGCAGAGCGCACCGGGGAGCTGTTTTTT	CSAERTGELFF
TRBV11-3	TRBJ1-2	NA	NA	TGTGCCAGCAGCTCAGGCGGGGCTAACTATGGCTACACCTTC	CASSSGGANYGYTF
TRBV2	TRBJ2-1	once	NA	TGTGCCAGCAGTGGACGAGCGGGCTACAATGAGCAGTTCTTC	CASSGRAGYNEQFF
TRBV7-2	TRBJ1-5	few	TRBD1	TGTGCCAGCAGCCCAGGGGGGAGAAGCAATCAGCCCCAGCATTTT	CASSPGGRSNQPQHF
TRBV18	TRBJ2-1	NA	NA	TGTGCCAGCTCACCCGGTGACAATGAGCAGTTCTTC	CASSPGDNEQFF
TRBV29-1	TRBJ1-1	few	NA	TGCAGCGTTGAAGTGTCAGGGTTAGGGGGGGTGAACACTGAAGCTTTCTTT	CSVEVSGLGGVNTEAFF
TRBV5-4	TRBJ1-2	NA	TRBD1	TGTGCCAGCAGCTACCTAGGGACAGACGACTATGGCTACACCTTC	CASSYLGTDDYGYTF
TRBV5-1	TRBJ2-3	NA	TRBD1	TGCGCCTCGGGGACAGGGACAACAGATACGCAGTATTTT	CASGTGTTDTQYF
TRBV10-3	TRBJ2-5	few	NA	TGTGCCATCAGTCCAACGGGGAGAGCGGAGACCCAGTACTTC	CAISPTGRAETQYF
TRBV11-3	TRBJ1-1	NA	NA	TGTGCCAGCAGCTTAGAAAGTTTAAGGGGCACTGAAGCTTTCTTT	CASSLESLRGTEAFF
TRBV7-9	TRBJ1-5	NA	NA	TGTTCCAGCAGCTCCTCAGGAGGGGCTGGCCCGAATCAGCCCCAGCATTTT	CSSSSSGGAGPNQPQHF
TRBV27	TRBJ2-7	NA	TRBD1	TGTGCCAGCAGTCATACCCGGGACAGGGGCTACGAGCAGTACTTC	CASSHTRDRGYEQYF
TRBV5-8	TRBJ2-5	NA	NA	TGTGCCAGCAGCCCGGGGTACGCGGAAGAGACCCAGTACTTC	CASSPGYAEETQYF
TRBV29-1	TRBJ2-1	NA	NA	TGCAACGTTGAAGATCCCGTAATGGAGCAGTTCTTC	CNVEDPVMEQFF
TRBV4-2	TRBJ1-1	NA	TRBD1	TGTGCCAGCAGCCAAGAGGGGCAGGGGGACACTGAAGCTTTCTTT	CASSQEGQGDTEAFF
TRBV7-6	TRBJ2-2	NA	TRBD2	TGTGCCAGCAGCTGGGGGCTAGCGGGTTTGGCCCCCGGGGAGCTGTTTTTT	CASSWGLAGLAPGELFF
TRBV5-1	TRBJ2-3	NA	TRBD2	TGCGCCAGCAGCTTGGATAGCGGGGGGGCCGGAGATACGCAGTATTTT	CASSLDSGGAGDTQYF
TRBV6-5	TRBJ1-6	few	NA	TGTGCCAGCAGTCACAGGGTTCATTCACCCCTCCACTTT	CASSHRVHSPLHF
TRBV13	TRBJ1-4	NA	TRBD1	TGTGCCAGCAGCTTCAACAGGGGAAATGAAAAACTGTTTTTT	CASSFNRGNEKLFF
TRBV10-3	TRBJ1-2	few	TRBD1	TGTGCCATCAGTGTTAGGGGGCTTAGCTATGGCTACACCTTC	CAISVRGLSYGYTF
TRBV11-2	TRBJ1-3	NA	NA	TGTGCCAGCAGCTCCCTATTGACAGACTCCAACGCTGGAAACACCATATATTTT	CASSSLLTDSNAGNTIYF
TRBV4-3	TRBJ2-3	NA	TRBD2	TGCGCCAGCAGCCAAGATAAAGCGGGGGGGCCGGCAGATACGCAGTATTTT	CASSQDKAGGPADTQYF
TRBV5-1	TRBJ1-2	NA	NA	TGCGCCAGCAGCTCTGGGCGGGGGAGTAACTATGGCTACACCTTC	CASSSGRGSNYGYTF
TRBV27	TRBJ2-1	NA	NA	TGTGCCAGCAGGCGGCCCTACGGCAATGAGCAGTTCTTC	CASRRPYGNEQFF
TRBV6-1	TRBJ1-6	NA	NA	TGTGCCAGCAGTGAAGATGTCGGGCTCCACTTT	CASSEDVGLHF
TRBV20-1	TRBJ1-5	NA	NA	TGCAGTGCTAGCTTCCCGCCCCAGCATTTT	CSASFPPQHF
TRBV11-3	TRBJ2-2	once	NA	TGTGCCAGCAACTGGAACACCGGGGAGCTGTTTTTT	CASNWNTGELFF
TRBV11-2	TRBJ2-1	NA	NA	TGTGCCAGCAGCCAGGGCGGGATTCGTCGGGGTGAGCAGTTCTTC	CASSQGGIRRGEQFF
TRBV11-2	TRBJ2-7	NA	TRBD2	TGTGCCAGCAGCTCCGGACTAGCGGGACTCTCCTACGAGCAGTACTTC	CASSSGLAGLSYEQYF
TRBV7-9	TRBJ2-7	NA	NA	TGTGCCAGCAGCTTATTTGGGACACCACCCTACGAGCAGTACTTC	CASSLFGTPPYEQYF
TRBV15	TRBJ2-1	NA	TRBD2	TGTGCCACCAGTACCGGTACTAGCGGGAGGGGGGATGAGCAGTTCTTC	CATSTGTSGRGDEQFF
TRBV15	TRBJ1-5	NA	NA	TGTGCCACCAGCAGAGATCGGCCGGAACTAAATCAGCCCCAGCATTTT	CATSRDRPELNQPQHF
TRBV7-8	TRBJ1-6	few	TRBD1	TGTGCCAGCAGCTCATTGACAGGGGTCTTGGTGGCACCCCTCCACTTT	CASSSLTGVLVAPLHF
TRBV4-2	TRBJ1-4	NA	TRBD1	TGTGCCAGCAGCCAAGAAGGGGACAGACTTAATGAAAAACTGTTTTTT	CASSQEGDRLNEKLFF
TRBV4-3	TRBJ2-5	NA	NA	TGCGCCAGCAGCACGTCCAGGAGCGGTGGGGAGACCCAGTACTTC	CASSTSRSGGETQYF
TRBV11-2	TRBJ2-1	NA	NA	TGTGCCAGCAGCTTAGCGGTGATGTACAATGAGCAGTTCTTC	CASSLAVMYNEQFF
TRBV18	TRBJ1-6	few	NA	TGTGCCAGCGCGTATGAACAGGGTGGGAATTCACCCCTCCACTTT	CASAYEQGGNSPLHF
TRBV10-3	TRBJ1-5	NA	TRBD1	TGTGCCATCGGCCCGACAGGGGACAATCAGCCCCAGCATTTT	CAIGPTGDNQPQHF
TRBV7-8	TRBJ2-5	NA	NA	TGTGCCAGCAGCTCCCAGACAGTGCTTCAAGAGACCCAGTACTTC	CASSSQTVLQETQYF
TRBV27	TRBJ2-2	few	TRBD2	TGTGCCAGCAGTTTATCTAGCGGGGACACCGGGGAGCTGTTTTTT	CASSLSSGDTGELFF
TRBV7-2	TRBJ2-7	NA	TRBD2	TGTGCCAGCAGCTCTGTAGCGGGGGCATACGTTGGGCAGTACTTC	CASSSVAGAYVGQYF
TRBV6-1	TRBJ2-2	NA	NA	TGTGCCAGCAGTCCCCGGACAGTCACCGGGGAGCTGTTTTTT	CASSPRTVTGELFF